This TCR beta chain was sequenced for a study of blood T cell repertoires in COVID-19. Study background: Spain, Italy and the United States supplied samples that represented acute and convalescent COVID-19. PBMCs, B-cell-depleted T cells, or T cells were the source of the cDNA or gDNA that made up the material.

In the original processing: Counts of nucleated cells, estimated from reference gene primer amplification, were obtained. The data were produced by immunoSEQ multiplex PCR, yet TCRdb's version contains in-frame clones alone and is incomplete. That table is the source of V, J and clone size, and D and trimming were worked out from the DNA. The table records 250,000 or so clones, 86% of them present only once. This CDR3 region has 14 residues. Looked up from germline, CDR1 is PRHDT and CDR2 is FYEKMQ (reference sequence). Trimming took 2 bases from V and 0 from J, leaving 8 bases between them. The receptor comes from a man aged 40-50 years with active or convalescent COVID-19. Input material: peripheral blood. The V call is TRBV13, the J call TRBJ2-7, with D perhaps TRBD1 (5 bases). CDR3 nucleotides: TGTGCCAGCAGCTTATCTGGGGCCTCCTACGAGCAGTACTTC. It specifies CASSLSGASYEQYF.